The clone carrying this T cell receptor beta chain was found many times. V gave up 1 base and J gave up 3 bases, with 7 bases separating them. The CDR3 covers 13 residues. The germline V gene encodes CDR1 GTSNPN and CDR2 SVGIG (reference sequence). These data belong to a study of Graves' ophthalmopathy and Graves' hyperthyroidism. Donors with ophthalmopathy: moderate-to-severe activity, CAS ≥3, NOSPECS ≥4, duration under 3 months. In this cohort, patients with other autoimmune diseases, uncontrolled infections, pregnancy or lactation were excluded. Transcripts of RNA were the source for amplifying TCR beta CDR3 regions. First-round RT-PCR relied on HTBI primers, and a second-round multiplex PCR came next. A single record per CDR3 protein comes from TCRdb applying MiXCR to the multiplex PCR reads. Counted here are 340,000 or so distinct CDR3 sequences, roughly 17% occurring once; the ten biggest clones make up over 9%.

Material for sequencing was peripheral blood. This TCR was recovered from an adult man with Graves' ophthalmopathy. The rearrangement joins TRBV30 to TRBJ1-5; D not certain. The CDR3 nucleotides read TGTGCCTGGAGTGGCGGTAACAATCAGCCCCAGCATTTT. Translated, it gives CAWSGGNNQPQHF.